This T cell receptor (beta chain) was observed in a study of Ad26.COV2.S vaccination and SARS-CoV-2 variants. The CDR3 covers 15 residues. Between the trimmed V and J ends, which lost 2 bases and 4 bases, there was a span of 15 bases. Germline values: CDR1 SGHRS, CDR2 YFSETQ. TCRdb's table, derived via immunoSEQ multiplex PCR, lists solely in-frame clones and lacks some. This table holds around 300,000 clones, 90% found once. Treatment given: approximately 18 received Ad26.COV2.S at low or high dose, single or two shots; 5 received placebo; per-sample allocation not given. The samples were gathered on day 63 after the first injection of vaccine or placebo.

The receptor comes from a person aged 18-60 years who received the Ad26.COV2.S COVID-19 vaccine or a placebo. The input for sequencing was peripheral blood, taken in a trial of Ad26.COV2.S vaccine versus placebo. This rearrangement joins TRBV5-1 to TRBJ1-1, with D possibly TRBD1 on 5 matching bases. The CDR3 DNA reads as TGCGCCAGCAGCTTTGCGGTCCGGGGGTCCACTGAAGCTTTCTTT. Translating gives CASSFAVRGSTEAFF.